This is a list of T cell receptor beta chains from one sample in a study of T-cell reconstitution after alpha-beta-depleted transplantation in children. One entry per CDR3 protein, called by TCRdb with MiXCR from the PCR reads. The table shows more than 15,000 distinct CDR3 sequences, with under 6.5% occurring only once. Source: PBMCs, taken before TCRalphabeta/CD19-depleted stem cell transplant. These receptors were taken from a boy between 10 and 17 years old with acute lymphoblastic leukemia, due to receive a stem cell transplant. Both conserved end residues are part of each CDR3. D genes are given only for firm matches. Size values are once, few and many counts, or a class for expanded clones, and some rows have none.

V gene	D gene	J gene	clone size	CDR3 DNA	CDR3 protein
TRBV28	NA	TRBJ2-5	many	TGTGCCAGCAGTTTTCCTCAGGGGATGAGTGAAAGAGAGACCCAGTACTTC	CASSFPQGMSERETQYF
TRBV2	NA	TRBJ1-2	many	TGTGCCAGCAGTTCGGGGTGGGGGGTCTATGGCTACACCTTC	CASSSGWGVYGYTF
TRBV28	NA	TRBJ2-3	many	TGTGCCAGCCAGATGGGTACTAGCACAGATACGCAGTATTTT	CASQMGTSTDTQYF
TRBV18	NA	TRBJ2-1	many	TGTGCCAGCTCACCGTCAACTCCCAGGGCGAATGAGCAGTTCTTC	CASSPSTPRANEQFF
TRBV18	NA	TRBJ2-7	many	TGTGCCAGCTCACCTCTCCCAGGGGACGAGCAGTACTTC	CASSPLPGDEQYF
TRBV6-5	TRBD1	TRBJ1-1	many	TGTGCCAGCAGTTCCCTTACCGGGACAGGGGACACTGAAGCTTTCTTT	CASSSLTGTGDTEAFF
TRBV11-2	NA	TRBJ1-3	many	TGTGCCAGCAGCTTAGACGCGGGCCTCTACTCTGGAAACACCATATATTTT	CASSLDAGLYSGNTIYF
TRBV5-1	NA	TRBJ1-4	many	TGCGCCAGCAGCTTGGTGTTGGGCAATAATGAAAAACTGTTTTTT	CASSLVLGNNEKLFF
TRBV29-1	TRBD2	TRBJ2-7	NA	TGCAGCGCGGGGGGAACGTCCTACGAGCAGTACTTC	CSAGGTSYEQYF
TRBV20-1	NA	TRBJ2-2	NA	TGCAGTGCTAGGGGCGGGGCGAACACCGGGGAGCTGTTTTTT	CSARGGANTGELFF